This is a list of T cell receptor beta chains from one sample in a study of T cell repertoires in ileal Crohn's disease. The repertoire was sequenced with immunoSEQ multiplex PCR; TCRdb's copy has only in-frame clones and lacks some. The table shows around 14,000 clones, with roughly three quarters occurring only once. The sequenced sample was ileal tissue. The receptors originated from an adult with Crohn's disease. Each CDR3 is given without its conserved first and last residue. Fields, in order: V gene, J gene, CDR3 protein.

TRBV19	TRBJ2-3	ASSVDTFTDTQY
TRBV6-1	TRBJ1-6	ASSDRTGGVSPLH
TRBV19	TRBJ2-6	ASSKGTAASGANVLT
TRBV5-1	TRBJ1-5	ASSLRTGDQPQH
TRBV12-5	TRBJ2-7	ASGRDRSYEQY
TRBV5-1	TRBJ1-1	ASSSPQGARGTEAF
TRBV19	TRBJ1-5	ASSMMGQGWGNQPQH
TRBV25-1	TRBJ2-2	ASSDNGGWNTGELF
TRBV7-2	TRBJ2-7	ASRTLAGVGEQY
TRBV5-1	TRBJ2-7	ASSPGTVPYEQY
TRBV23-1	TRBJ2-7	ASSHPGDGAYEQY
TRBV27	TRBJ2-3	ATAPGSADTQY
TRBV5-4	TRBJ2-7	ASRSGLAGNSYEQY
TRBV12-2	TRBJ2-7	ASRFRPPGRYEQY
TRBV2	TRBJ2-7	ASRALAGGGEQY
TRBV5-8	TRBJ2-5	ASSPRTGGVQETQY
TRBV2	TRBJ2-3	ASRVTSGGRGTQY
TRBV7-2	TRBJ2-7	ASSLKGWDLSSYEQY
TRBV5-1	TRBJ1-1	ASSFGQGTEAF
TRBV29-1	TRBJ1-1	SVERMSTEAF
TRBV18	TRBJ1-1	ASSLQTGTEAF
TRBV6-1	TRBJ2-1	ASRDYGQF
TRBV30	TRBJ2-7	AWNPPGQGAYEQY
TRBV2	TRBJ1-2	ASSAGQGAPGYT
TRBV2	TRBJ1-1	ASSYRGGTEAF
TRBV6-6	TRBJ1-3	ASSPTDGSGNTIY
TRBV19	TRBJ2-3	ASSADRVGTDTQY
TRBV5-6	TRBJ1-2	ASSPGQLLYGYT
TRBV6-1	TRBJ1-5	ASSERSMSNQPQH
TRBV5-1	TRBJ2-5	ASSLAGQGGAQY
TRBV5-4	TRBJ2-7	ASSPTSGIGEQY
TRBV13	TRBJ2-7	ASSLTGGVKIEQY
TRBV6-5	TRBJ1-1	ASSYSYRGTNTEAF
TRBV27	TRBJ2-3	ASTLGGPRTDTQY
TRBV14	TRBJ1-2	ASSPHQAGYT
TRBV5-1	TRBJ1-6	ASKEEPGQGAGRRNSPLH
TRBV6-1	TRBJ2-3	ASSGGTRLFTDTQY
TRBV5-1	TRBJ2-1	ASSLPSGPFNEQF
TRBV27	TRBJ1-6	ASSLREYSPLH
TRBV6-6	TRBJ2-3	ASSGVAGGVTDTQY
TRBV9	TRBJ2-1	ASSVVPSANSYNEQF
TRBV15	TRBJ2-7	ATSRDHQGAGEQY
TRBV6-6	TRBJ2-2	ASSLAGGPTGELF
TRBV5-1	TRBJ1-4	ASTERSTGGGEKLF
TRBV18	TRBJ1-2	ASSPKDRKYGYT
TRBV5-1	TRBJ1-2	ASSSAGQTFLYGYT
TRBV6-5	TRBJ1-5	ASRKGASNQPQH
TRBV10-3	TRBJ2-7	AIQGTSVSYEQY
TRBV10-1	TRBJ2-5	ASSDGSGGVGETQY
TRBV5-1	TRBJ1-5	ASSQSAGGNQPQH
TRBV5-6	TRBJ2-7	ASSLAAGGPYEQY
TRBV15	TRBJ1-5	ATSPDRGYGQPQH
TRBV11-1	TRBJ1-1	ASSGIRRGNTEAF
TRBV19	TRBJ2-5	ASSIAGSETQY
TRBV6-5	TRBJ1-2	ASSRGGRGYT
TRBV2	TRBJ2-5	ASPRDRGPRETQY
TRBV15	TRBJ2-2	ATSRGRVDTGELF
TRBV4-1	TRBJ2-7	ASSASTPSSYEQY
TRBV7-3	TRBJ2-2	ASSRTGGDGELF
TRBV30	TRBJ2-6	AWSLRVPYTLSGANVLT